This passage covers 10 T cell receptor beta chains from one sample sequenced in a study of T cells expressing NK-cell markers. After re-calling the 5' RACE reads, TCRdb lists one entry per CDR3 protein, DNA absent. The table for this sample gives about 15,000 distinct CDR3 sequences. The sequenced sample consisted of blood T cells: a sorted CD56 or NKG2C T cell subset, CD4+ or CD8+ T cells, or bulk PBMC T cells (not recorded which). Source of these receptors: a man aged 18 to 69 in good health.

The CDR3 sequence is CASSLVGAGGNEQFF. This chain uses TRBV7-2 with TRBJ2-1; TCRdb returns TRBD1, unconfirmable since there is no DNA. The germline gives CDR1 SGHTA, CDR2 FQGNSA. The CDR3 consists of 15 residues.

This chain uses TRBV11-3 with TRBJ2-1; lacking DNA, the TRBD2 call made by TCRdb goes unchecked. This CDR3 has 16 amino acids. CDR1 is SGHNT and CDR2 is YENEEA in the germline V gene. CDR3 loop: CASSFGLAGGVDEQFF.

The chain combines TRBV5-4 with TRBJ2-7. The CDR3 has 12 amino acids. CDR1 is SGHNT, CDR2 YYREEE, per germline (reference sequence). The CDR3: CASSLSASEQYF. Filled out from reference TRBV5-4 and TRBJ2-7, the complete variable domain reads ETGVTQSPTHLIKTRGQQVTLRCSSQSGHNTVSWYQQALGQGPQFIFQYYREEENGRGNFPPRFSGLQFPNYSSELNVNALELDDSALYLCASSLSASEQYFGPGTRLTVT.

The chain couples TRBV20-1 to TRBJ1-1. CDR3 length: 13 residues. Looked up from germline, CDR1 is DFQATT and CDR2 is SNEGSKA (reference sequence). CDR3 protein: CSARAWEGTEAFF.

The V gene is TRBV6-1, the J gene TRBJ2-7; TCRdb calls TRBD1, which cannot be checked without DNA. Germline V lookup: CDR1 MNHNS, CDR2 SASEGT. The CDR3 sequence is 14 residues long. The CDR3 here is CASRVPGQTYEQYF.

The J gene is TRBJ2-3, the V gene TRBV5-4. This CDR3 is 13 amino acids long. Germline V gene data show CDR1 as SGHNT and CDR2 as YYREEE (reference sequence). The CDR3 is CASSLSVSDTQYF. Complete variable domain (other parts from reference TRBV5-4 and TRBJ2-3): ETGVTQSPTHLIKTRGQQVTLRCSSQSGHNTVSWYQQALGQGPQFIFQYYREEENGRGNFPPRFSGLQFPNYSSELNVNALELDDSALYLCASSLSVSDTQYFGPGTRLTVL.

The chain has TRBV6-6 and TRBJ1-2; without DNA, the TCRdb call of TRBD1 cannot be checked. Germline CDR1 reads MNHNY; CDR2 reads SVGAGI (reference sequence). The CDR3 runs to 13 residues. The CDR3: CASSPSTGLGYTF.

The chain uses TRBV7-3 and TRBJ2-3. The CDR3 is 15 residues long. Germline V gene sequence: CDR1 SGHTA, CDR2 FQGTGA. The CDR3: CASSPDPMVEDTQYF.

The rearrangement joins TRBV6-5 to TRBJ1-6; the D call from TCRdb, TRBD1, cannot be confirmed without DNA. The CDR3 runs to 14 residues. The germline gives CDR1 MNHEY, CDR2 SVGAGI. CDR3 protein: CASSYRGGRSPLHF.

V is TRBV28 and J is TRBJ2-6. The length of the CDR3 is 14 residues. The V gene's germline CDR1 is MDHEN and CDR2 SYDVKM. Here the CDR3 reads CASSPDARANVLTF. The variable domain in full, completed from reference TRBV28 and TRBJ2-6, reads DVKVTQSSRYLVKRTGEKVFLECVQDMDHENMFWYRQDPGLGLRLIYFSYDVKMKEKGDIPEGYSVSREKKERFSLILESASTNQTSMYLCASSPDARANVLTFGAGSRLTVL.